A single sample is the source of the 29 T cell receptor beta chains below, sequenced in a study of shared clonotypes between healthy human individuals. Libraries were prepared by immunoSEQ multiplex PCR; TCRdb keeps only in-frame clonotypes and omits some of them. The sample shows a few million clones, nearly 97% of them seen only once. The sequenced material came from naive CD4+ T cells sorted from blood. Subset defined: CD45RA+ positively selected. These receptors all come from a man aged 18 to 30 in good health.

The J gene is TRBJ1-1, the V gene TRBV6-4; TRBD1 aligns across 8 bases. Germline CDR1 and CDR2: MRHNA and SNTAGT. Unmatched junction bases numbered 6, after V lost 4 bases and J lost 2 bases. CDR3 length equals 15 residues. This chain's CDR3 is CASSATGTGNTEAFF. CDR3 DNA: TGTGCCAGCAGTGCCACCGGGACAGGAAACACTGAAGCTTTCTTT.

This chain joins TRBV5-5 and TRBJ2-7; 11 nucleotides match TRBD2. The CDR3 is 13 residues long. Germline loops: CDR1 SGHKS, CDR2 YYEKEE (reference sequence). The junction had 7 bases not matched to a gene; V was cut back by 3 bases and J by 11 bases. CDR3: CASSSGLAVDEYF. CDR3 nucleotides: TGTGCCAGCAGCTCGGGACTAGCGGTCGATGAGTACTTC.

This clone was seen just once. The chain carries TRBV7-2 and TRBJ2-7; D is unresolved. Germline V gene data show CDR1 as SGHTA and CDR2 as FQGNSA. The CDR3 contains 13 residues. Trimming cost V 6 bases and J 3 bases, with 12 bases left between them. In DNA, the CDR3 is TGTGCCAGCAGGTCACGGGTGGGCTACGAGCAGTACTTC. It translates to CASRSRVGYEQYF. The variable domain in full, completed from reference TRBV7-2 and TRBJ2-7, reads GAGVSQSPSNKVTEKGKDVELRCDPISGHTALYWYRQSLGQGLEFLIYFQGNSAPDKSGLPSDRFSAERTGGSVSTLTIQRTQQEDSAVYLCASRSRVGYEQYFGPGTRLTVT.

This chain links TRBV7-2 with TRBJ1-6; D not resolved. The germline V gene has CDR1 SGHTA and CDR2 FQGNSA. The CDR3 consists of 15 residues. V was pared by 3 bases and J by 8 bases, with 14 bases between. In nucleotides, the CDR3 is TGTGCCAGCAGCTTTTCGGGGATTAGAGATTCACCCCTCCACTTT. As protein: CASSFSGIRDSPLHF.

This clone was observed a single time. The rearrangement uses TRBV20-1 and TRBJ1-2, with a tentative D call TRBD1 (6 bases). The CDR3 runs to 11 residues. V lost 5 bases and J 8 bases, leaving 12 bases between the germline ends. Germline CDR1 is DFQATT and CDR2 is SNEGSKA (reference sequence). CDR3 bases: TGCAGTGCTTCGGGGGGCCAAGGCTACACCTTC. Amino acid sequence: CSASGGQGYTF.

The J gene is TRBJ2-5, the V gene TRBV5-6, with a possible D match to TRBD1 (7 bases). This CDR3 spans 17 amino acids. Trimming stripped 0 bases from V and 4 bases from J, with 19 bases between. CDR1 is SGHDT, CDR2 YYEEEE, per germline. CDR3 nucleotide sequence: TGTGCCAGCAGCTTGGCGCGACAGGGACTCGGGGGAGAGACCCAGTACTTC. It specifies CASSLARQGLGGETQYF.

The chain carries TRBV19 and TRBJ2-7; D not resolved. Germline V gene lookup returns CDR1 LNHDA and CDR2 SQIVND (reference sequence). V lost 4 bases and J lost 1, with 14 bases in between. The CDR3 covers 15 residues. The CDR3 reads CASSRNSEGSYEQYF. In DNA form, the CDR3 reads TGTGCCAGTAGTAGAAACTCCGAAGGGTCCTACGAGCAGTACTTC.

The rearrangement links TRBV11-2 to TRBJ2-1; 10 bases fit TRBD2. Germline V lookup: CDR1 SGHAT, CDR2 FQNNGV. V lost 5 bases to trimming and J lost 4 bases; unmatched junction nucleotides: 5. The CDR3 covers 15 residues. The CDR3 DNA follows: TGTGCCAGCAGCGAGGCACTAGCGGGGTACAATGAGCAGTTCTTC. Its translation is CASSEALAGYNEQFF.

Details on this clone: Other DNA sequences in this sample translate to the same CDR3. The chain recombines TRBV18 with TRBJ1-1; 7 bases line up with TRBD1. With 3 bases clipped from V and 0 bases from J, the junction kept 1 base outside the gene matches. This CDR3 is built from 14 residues. CDR1 KGHSH and CDR2 LQKENI come from the germline V gene. CDR3 loop: CASSPGTVNTEAFF. DNA of the CDR3: TGTGCCAGCTCACCTGGGACAGTGAACACTGAAGCTTTCTTT.

The chain combines TRBV7-3 with TRBJ2-7; 10 bases align to TRBD1. This CDR3 is 16 amino acids long. Looked up from germline, CDR1 is SGHTA and CDR2 is FQGTGA. Trimming cost V 2 bases and J 5 bases; bases outside gene matches: 9. CDR3 sequence: CASSLQPGQGYNEQYF. DNA of the CDR3: TGTGCCAGCAGCTTACAACCGGGACAGGGGTACAACGAGCAGTACTTC.

This clone was found once. The CDR3 DNA reads as TGTGCCAGACCATTTTTGTCCGGGACAGGGGCCTCTGGGGGTATGATTTCACCCCTCCACTTT. Its protein product is CARPFLSGTGASGGMISPLHF. V and J are TRBV9 and TRBJ1-6; 10 bases match TRBD1. After removal of 8 bases from V and 9 bases from J, the junction contained 29 bases not matched to a gene. This CDR3 is built from 21 residues. Germline CDR1 reads SGDLS; CDR2 reads YYNGEE.

The V gene is TRBV20-1, the J gene TRBJ2-7; D is uncertain. The CDR3 contains 11 residues. Between the trimmed V and J ends, which lost 4 bases and 5 bases, there was a span of 9 bases. Germline CDR1 and CDR2: DFQATT and SNEGSKA (reference sequence). The CDR3 protein is CSATLRDEQYF. CDR3 sequence (DNA): TGCAGTGCTACCTTACGGGACGAGCAGTACTTC.

CDR3 loop: CASRSILGGTQYF. The DNA for the CDR3 is TGTGCCAGCAGAAGCATTCTGGGAGGGACCCAGTACTTC. The rearrangement links TRBV6-4 to TRBJ2-5, with a weak D call TRBD2 (6 bases). CDR3 length: 13 amino acids. V lost 6 bases to trimming and J lost 7 bases, with 15 bases between them. CDR1 is MRHNA and CDR2 is SNTAGT in the germline V gene.

The chain has TRBV6-1 and TRBJ1-4; tentative D call: TRBD1 (5 bases). The CDR3 spans 13 residues. Germline loops: CDR1 MNHNS, CDR2 SASEGT. V shed 8 bases and J shed 6 bases, with 13 bases lying between them. CDR3 residues: CASCREFHEKLFF. CDR3 bases: TGTGCCAGCTGCAGGGAGTTTCATGAAAAACTGTTTTTT.

The V call is TRBV7-9, the J call TRBJ2-1; 11 positions agree with TRBD2. CDR1 and CDR2 from the germline V gene are SEHNR and FQNEAQ (reference sequence). With 1 base clipped from V and 7 bases from J, the junction kept 9 bases outside the gene matches. CDR3 size: 17 residues. The CDR3 DNA is TGTGCCAGCAGCTTAGACGGTCTAGCGGGAGGCGGGAATGAGCAGTTCTTC. Translation: CASSLDGLAGGGNEQFF.

The chain joins TRBV19 to TRBJ1-1; the D is unclear. The germline V and J ends were trimmed by 5 bases and 3 bases, with 13 bases remaining between them. The CDR3 length is 14 residues. Per the germline V gene, CDR1 is LNHDA and CDR2 is SQIVND (reference sequence). CDR3 protein: CASSDLRLDTEAFF. CDR3 nucleotide sequence: TGTGCCAGTAGTGACCTGAGGTTGGACACTGAAGCTTTCTTT.

The chain carries TRBV7-6 and TRBJ2-7; D remains ambiguous. Trimming removed 5 bases from V and 0 bases from J, with 14 bases in between. The CDR3 contains 15 residues. CDR1 and CDR2 from the germline V gene are SGHVS and FNYEAQ. The CDR3 DNA follows: TGTGCCAGCAGCGCGAGCTCCTCGAGCTCCTACGAGCAGTACTTC. Amino acid sequence: CASSASSSSSYEQYF.

This clone appeared once. The CDR3 DNA reads TGTGCCAGTACTTGGGGACAGGGGGCTGCCACTGAAGCTTTCTTT. Amino acids: CASTWGQGAATEAFF. The rearrangement links TRBV2 to TRBJ1-1; TRBD1 matches 12 bases. J lost 4 bases, V lost 9 bases, and 9 bases had no gene match. CDR3 length: 15 amino acids. Germline CDR1 SNHLY, CDR2 FYNNEI.

In the case of this clone: Other DNA sequences in this specimen translate into the identical CDR3. This chain's CDR3 is CASSLGLGSYEQYF. In DNA form, the CDR3 reads TGTGCCAGCAGCTTGGGACTAGGGAGCTACGAGCAGTACTTC. This chain connects TRBV5-6 to TRBJ2-7; D perhaps matches TRBD2 (6 bases). CDR3 size: 14 residues. CDR1 is SGHDT, CDR2 YYEEEE, per germline. Trimming took off 0 bases at V and 3 bases at J, with 10 bases between the two ends. Drawing the rest from reference TRBV5-6 and TRBJ2-7, the complete variable domain is DAGVTQSPTHLIKTRGQQVTLRCSPKSGHDTVSWYQQALGQGPQFIFQYYEEEERQRGNFPDRFSGHQFPNYSSELNVNALLLGDSALYLCASSLGLGSYEQYFGPGTRLTVT.

The CDR3 DNA reads as TGTGCCGGTAGAGACAGGGAACTAAACTATGGCTACACCTTC. Amino acids: CAGRDRELNYGYTF. The V call is TRBV2, the J call TRBJ1-2; 7 bases are shared with TRBD1. This CDR3 spans 14 amino acids. Germline assignment: CDR1 SNHLY and CDR2 FYNNEI. The V gene end was trimmed by 11 bases and the J gene end by 2 bases; junction bases not matched to a gene: 11.

The chain is built from TRBV6-5 and TRBJ2-7, with D possibly being TRBD1 (5 bases). The CDR3 is 12 amino acids. The germline V and J ends were trimmed by 6 bases and 5 bases, with 11 bases remaining between them. The V gene's germline CDR1 is MNHEY and CDR2 SVGAGI. The CDR3 loop is CASSRRADEQYF. Here the CDR3 DNA reads TGTGCCAGCAGCCGCAGGGCGGACGAGCAGTACTTC.

The CDR3 DNA reads TGTGCCAGCAGCGGGCGGGGCCCCTACAATGAGCAGTTCTTC. Protein sequence: CASSGRGPYNEQFF. J is TRBJ2-1 and V is TRBV21-1; the D call of TRBD2 is as the table states it, not checked on the DNA. TRBV21-1 is termed a pseudogene. The CDR3 contains 14 residues.

The chain has TRBV18 and TRBJ2-1, with 7 bases matching TRBD1. Germline V gene sequence: CDR1 KGHSH, CDR2 LQKENI. The CDR3 length is 17 residues. J was trimmed by 4 bases and V by 3 bases; bases with no gene match: 12. The DNA for the CDR3 is TGTGCCAGCTCACCGATCCGACAGGGTAAAAAGTACAATGAGCAGTTCTTC. Protein sequence: CASSPIRQGKKYNEQFF.

This chain uses TRBV4-1 with TRBJ2-1, with 11 bases aligning to TRBD2. CDR3 length equals 21 residues. Per germline, CDR1 MGHRA and CDR2 YSYEKL. The V gene end was trimmed by 1 base and the J gene end by 5 bases; junction bases not matched to a gene: 19. The CDR3 protein is CASSQAYYEGLAGGDNNEQFF. The CDR3 nucleotides are TGCGCCAGCAGCCAAGCTTATTATGAGGGGCTAGCGGGGGGCGATAACAATGAGCAGTTCTTC.

J is TRBJ2-7 and V is TRBV6-1, with 7 bases aligning to TRBD1. The ends lost 7 bases at V and 7 bases at J; junction bases unmatched: 13. Germline values: CDR1 MNHNS, CDR2 SASEGT. The length of the CDR3 is 14 residues. In DNA, the CDR3 is TGTGCCAGCAATTCCGGGACAGCGGTGGTGGAGCAGTACTTC. This codes for CASNSGTAVVEQYF.

The V gene is TRBV5-6, the J gene TRBJ1-6; D unresolved. The V end was cut by 1 base, the J end by 8 bases, with 10 bases between. The length of the CDR3 is 14 residues. Germline V gives CDR1 SGHDT, CDR2 YYEEEE. CDR3: CASSLLLGDSPLHF. The CDR3 DNA reads as TGTGCCAGCAGCTTGTTATTAGGAGATTCACCCCTCCACTTT.

The chain couples TRBV2 to TRBJ1-3; perhaps TRBD1 as D (5 bases). Germline CDR1 and CDR2: SNHLY and FYNNEI. V lost 7 bases and J lost 0, with 10 bases in between. The CDR3 is 14 amino acids. The CDR3 loop reads CASTPGTSGNTIYF. DNA of the CDR3: TGTGCCAGCACCCCAGGGACCTCTGGAAACACCATATATTTT.

The chain combines TRBV7-8 with TRBJ2-7; D call uncertain. The CDR3 covers 12 residues. V gave up 1 base and J gave up 12 bases, with 13 bases separating them. The V gene's germline CDR1 is SGHVS and CDR2 FQNEAQ. The CDR3 DNA sequence: TGTGCCAGCAGCTTAGGAGATGCTAGTACGTACTTC. As protein: CASSLGDASTYF.

This rearrangement joins TRBV9 to TRBJ2-1, with 8 bases matching TRBD2. V gave up 0 bases and J gave up 5 bases; unmatched junction bases: 4. This CDR3 is 15 amino acids long. Germline CDR1 reads SGDLS; CDR2 reads YYNGEE. The DNA of the CDR3 is TGTGCCAGCAGCGTAGCGGGAGGGCCACACAATGAGCAGTTCTTC. The encoded protein is CASSVAGGPHNEQFF. Combining the CDR3 with reference TRBV9 and TRBJ2-1 gives the whole variable domain DSGVTQTPKHLITATGQRVTLRCSPRSGDLSVYWYQQSLDQGLQFLIQYYNGEERAKGNILERFSAQQFPDLHSELNLSSLELGDSALYFCASSVAGGPHNEQFFGPGTRLTVL.